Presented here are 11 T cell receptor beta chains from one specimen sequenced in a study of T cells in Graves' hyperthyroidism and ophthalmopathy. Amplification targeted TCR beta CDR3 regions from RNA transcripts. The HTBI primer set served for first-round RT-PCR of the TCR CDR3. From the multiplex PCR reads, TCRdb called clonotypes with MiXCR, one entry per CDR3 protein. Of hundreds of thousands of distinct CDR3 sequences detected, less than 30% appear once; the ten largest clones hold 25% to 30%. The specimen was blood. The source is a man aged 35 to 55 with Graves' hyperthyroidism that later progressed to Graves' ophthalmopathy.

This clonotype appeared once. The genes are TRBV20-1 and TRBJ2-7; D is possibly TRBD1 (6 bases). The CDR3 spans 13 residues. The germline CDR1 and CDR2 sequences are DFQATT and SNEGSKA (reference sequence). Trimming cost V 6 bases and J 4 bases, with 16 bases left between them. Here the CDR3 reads CSAHHGQNYEQYF. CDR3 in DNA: TGCAGTGCCCACCACGGACAGAATTACGAGCAGTACTTC.

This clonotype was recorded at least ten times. In DNA form, the CDR3 reads TGCAGTGCCGGGCGGGGGGGCGTCAATCAGCCCCAGCATTTT. Translated: CSAGRGGVNQPQHF. The V call is TRBV20-1, the J call TRBJ1-5, with D perhaps TRBD1 (6 bases). There are 14 residues in the CDR3. The germline V gene has CDR1 DFQATT and CDR2 SNEGSKA (reference sequence). Trimming pared 6 bases from V and 3 bases from J, leaving 15 bases between.

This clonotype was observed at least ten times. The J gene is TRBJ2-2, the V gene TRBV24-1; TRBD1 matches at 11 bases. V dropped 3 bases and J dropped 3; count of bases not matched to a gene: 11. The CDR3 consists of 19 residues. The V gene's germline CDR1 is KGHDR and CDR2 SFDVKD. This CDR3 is CATSDDTAGQGGYTGELFF. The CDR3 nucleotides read TGTGCCACCAGTGATGATACTGCGGGACAGGGGGGATACACCGGGGAGCTGTTTTTT.

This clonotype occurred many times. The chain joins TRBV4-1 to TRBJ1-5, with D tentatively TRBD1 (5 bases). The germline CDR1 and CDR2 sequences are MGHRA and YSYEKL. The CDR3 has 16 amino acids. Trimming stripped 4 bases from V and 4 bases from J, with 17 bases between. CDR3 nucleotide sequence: TGCGCCAGCAGCCGAGTTTGGGAGGGGCCTAATCAGCCCCAGCATTTT. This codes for CASSRVWEGPNQPQHF.

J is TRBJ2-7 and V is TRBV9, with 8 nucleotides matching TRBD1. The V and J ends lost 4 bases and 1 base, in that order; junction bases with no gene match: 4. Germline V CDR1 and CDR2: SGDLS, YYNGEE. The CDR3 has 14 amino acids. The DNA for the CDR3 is TGTGCCAGCAGCTGGACAGGGCTATCCTACGAGCAGTACTTC. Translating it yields CASSWTGLSYEQYF.

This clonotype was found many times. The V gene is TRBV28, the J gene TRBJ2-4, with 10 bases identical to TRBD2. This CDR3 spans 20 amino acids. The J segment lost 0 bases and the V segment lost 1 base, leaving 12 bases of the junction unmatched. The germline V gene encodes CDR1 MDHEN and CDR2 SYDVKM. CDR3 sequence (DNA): TGTGCCAGCAGTTTATTGACGGCTAGCGGGAGTGGTGGAGCCAAAAACATTCAGTACTTC. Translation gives CASSLLTASGSGGAKNIQYF.

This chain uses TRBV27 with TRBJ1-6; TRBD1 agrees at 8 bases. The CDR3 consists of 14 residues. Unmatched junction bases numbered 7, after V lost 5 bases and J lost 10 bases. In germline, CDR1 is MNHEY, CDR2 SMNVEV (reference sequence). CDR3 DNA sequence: TGTGCCAGCAGTGTCAGGGGGCTAGGGTCACCCCTCCACTTT. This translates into CASSVRGLGSPLHF.

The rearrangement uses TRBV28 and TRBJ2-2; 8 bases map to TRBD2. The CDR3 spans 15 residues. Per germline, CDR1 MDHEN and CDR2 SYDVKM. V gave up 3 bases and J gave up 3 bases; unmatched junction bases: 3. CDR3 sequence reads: CASSFGAGDTGELFF. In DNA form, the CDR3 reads TGTGCCAGCAGTTTTGGAGCGGGGGACACCGGGGAGCTGTTTTTT. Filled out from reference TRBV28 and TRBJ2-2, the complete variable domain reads DVKVTQSSRYLVKRTGEKVFLECVQDMDHENMFWYRQDPGLGLRLIYFSYDVKMKEKGDIPEGYSVSREKKERFSLILESASTNQTSMYLCASSFGAGDTGELFFGEGSRLTVL.

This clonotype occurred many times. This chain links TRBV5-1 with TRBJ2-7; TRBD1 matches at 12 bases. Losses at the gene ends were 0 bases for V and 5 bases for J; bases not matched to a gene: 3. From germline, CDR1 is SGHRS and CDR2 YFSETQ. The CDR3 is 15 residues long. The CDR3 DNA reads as TGCGCCAGCAGCTTGGCCGGGACAGGGGGCCACGAGCAGTACTTC. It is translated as CASSLAGTGGHEQYF. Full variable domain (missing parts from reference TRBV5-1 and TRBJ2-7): KAGVTQTPRYLIKTRGQQVTLSCSPISGHRSVSWYQQTPGQGLQFLFEYFSETQRNKGNFPGRFSGRQFSNSRSEMNVSTLELGDSALYLCASSLAGTGGHEQYFGPGTRLTVT.

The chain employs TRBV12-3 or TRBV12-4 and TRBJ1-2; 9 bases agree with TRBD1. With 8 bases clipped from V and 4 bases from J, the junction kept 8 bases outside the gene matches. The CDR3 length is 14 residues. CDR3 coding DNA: TGTGCCAGCGGCGGGACAGGGCCCATCTATGGCTACACCTTC. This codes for CASGGTGPIYGYTF.

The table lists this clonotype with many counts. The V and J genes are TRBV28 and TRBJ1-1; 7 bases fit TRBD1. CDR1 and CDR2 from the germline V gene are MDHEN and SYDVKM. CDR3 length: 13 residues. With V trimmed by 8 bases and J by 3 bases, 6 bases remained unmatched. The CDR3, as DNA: TGTGCCAGCGAACAGGGGTTGGACACTGAAGCTTTCTTT. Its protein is CASEQGLDTEAFF.